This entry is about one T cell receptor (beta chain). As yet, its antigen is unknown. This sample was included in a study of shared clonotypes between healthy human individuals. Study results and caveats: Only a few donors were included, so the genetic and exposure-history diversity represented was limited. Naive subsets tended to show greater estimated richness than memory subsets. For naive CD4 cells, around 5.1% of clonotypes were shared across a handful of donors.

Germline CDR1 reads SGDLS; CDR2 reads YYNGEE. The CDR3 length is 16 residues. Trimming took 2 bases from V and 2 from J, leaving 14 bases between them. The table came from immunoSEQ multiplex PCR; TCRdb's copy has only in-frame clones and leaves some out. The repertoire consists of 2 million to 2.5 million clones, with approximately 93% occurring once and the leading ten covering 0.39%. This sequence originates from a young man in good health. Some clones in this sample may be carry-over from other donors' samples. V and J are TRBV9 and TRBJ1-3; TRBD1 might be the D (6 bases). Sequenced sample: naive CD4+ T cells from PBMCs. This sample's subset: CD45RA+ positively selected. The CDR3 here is CASSVTGGGTGNTIYF. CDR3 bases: TGTGCCAGCAGCGTCACCGGGGGGGGCACTGGAAACACCATATATTTT.